This T cell receptor beta chain was sequenced for a study of blood T cell repertoires in COVID-19. Overall study: Both acute and convalescent COVID-19 samples were obtained from the United States, Italy and Spain.

Study processing details: The authors estimated nucleated cell counts from reference gene primer amplification. Method: immunoSEQ multiplex PCR; TCRdb's copy keeps in-frame clones and lacks some. The D gene and trimming were derived from the DNA, and the V and J assignments and clone size from that table. The sample yields tens of thousands of clones, around four fifths seen once. Per the germline V gene, CDR1 is LNHNV and CDR2 is YYDKDF (reference sequence). The V end lost 6 bases, the J end lost 7 bases, and 12 bases lay between the germline ends. CDR3 length equals 13 residues. Source material: peripheral blood. The sequence was collected from a human donor in a cohort sampled during active COVID-19. The chain combines TRBV15 with TRBJ2-2; maybe TRBD1 (5 bases). The CDR3, as DNA: TGTGCCACCAGGACTCAGGGTAGCGGGGAGCTGTTTTTT. The encoded protein is CATRTQGSGELFF.